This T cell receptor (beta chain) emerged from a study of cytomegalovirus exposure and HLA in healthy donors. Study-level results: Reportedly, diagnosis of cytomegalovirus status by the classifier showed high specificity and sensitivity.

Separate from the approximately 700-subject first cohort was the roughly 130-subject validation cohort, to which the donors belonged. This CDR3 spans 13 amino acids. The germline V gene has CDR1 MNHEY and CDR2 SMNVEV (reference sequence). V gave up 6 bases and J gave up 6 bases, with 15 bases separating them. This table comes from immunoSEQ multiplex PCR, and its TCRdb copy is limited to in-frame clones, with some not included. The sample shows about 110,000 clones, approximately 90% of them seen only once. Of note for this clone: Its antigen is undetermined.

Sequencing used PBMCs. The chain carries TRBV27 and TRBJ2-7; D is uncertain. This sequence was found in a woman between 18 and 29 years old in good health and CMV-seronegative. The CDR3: CASSRMPRAEQYF. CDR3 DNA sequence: TGTGCCAGCAGCCGAATGCCCCGAGCCGAGCAGTACTTC.